This record covers a single T cell receptor beta chain. Its antigen is unknown. The limits of the CDR3 on the DNA are not certain, so only TCRdb's listed CDR3 is given. CDR1 and CDR2 from the germline V gene are DFQATT and SNEGSKA (reference sequence). The CDR3 extends over 14 residues, inclusive of both ends. This entry comes from a study of T-cell memory formation after mild COVID-19. Overall study: TCR clusters were largely donor specific.

5'RACE with constant-segment primers yielded barcoded, UMI-tagged TCR alpha and TCR beta cDNA libraries. Via MiXCR, TCRdb re-called the 5' RACE reads, giving one row per CDR3 protein. The sample includes 250,000 to 350,000 distinct CDR3 sequences, roughly a fifth of them seen just once. Study-level results: Cross-reactive memory seemingly joined, as some responding clones were found in pre-infection memory. CD4+ bias marked clones expanding day 15 to 37, unlike balanced contracting clones.

The receptor's source is a man aged 18 to 29 who had mild COVID-19 (a few samples of this study predate the infection). Cell type and time point are not known. This sequence joins TRBV20-1 and TRBJ2-7; the DNA was not compared with TRBD1, the D call given in the table. The sequenced sample was PBMCs or a T cell subset sorted from them (not recorded which). The CDR3 loop reads CSAFFRARGHEQYF.